This T cell receptor beta chain emerged from a study of cytomegalovirus exposure and HLA in healthy donors. Study-wide findings and caveats: Most TCR sequences were rare, but some public TCRs occurred in many donors. Researchers left out some V segments, among them TRBV6-2 and TRBV6-3, as indistinguishable.

PCR amplification relied on 60 Vbeta primers (plus 13 Jbeta primers). Sequenced by immunoSEQ multiplex PCR; TCRdb stores in-frame clones only, minus some. The repertoire holds about 220,000 clones, with over 80% as singletons. The CDR3 spans 17 residues. CDR1 and CDR2 (germline): LNHNV, YYDKDF (reference sequence). Concerning this clone itself: The target antigen is unknown. At one end the junction does not follow the germline gene, possibly because of a read error.

Though nominally healthy at sampling, donors likely had unrecorded immune exposures. The chain couples TRBV15 to TRBJ1-2; 10 bases line up with TRBD1. The source material was PBMCs. The origin of this receptor is a boy between 2 and 10 years old in good health and CMV-seronegative. CDR3 bases: TGTGTCACCAGCAACGCGGACAGGGGGGGAGCTAACTATGGCTACACCTTC. Its translation: CVTSNADRGGANYGYTF.